A selection of T cell receptor beta chains follows, all from one sample in a study of T-cell reconstitution after alpha-beta-depleted transplantation in children. TCRdb reprocessed the PCR reads with MiXCR, giving one entry per CDR3 protein. The repertoire has around 250,000 distinct CDR3 sequences, nearly 10% of them found once; the top ten carry around 10%. Here the sequenced sample was PBMCs from the stem cell graft donor, taken from the stem cell graft. These receptors were obtained from a human donor who donated a stem cell graft to a child with SCID. The CDR3 runs from the conserved cysteine through the conserved F or W. The size entry is marked missing in some rows and otherwise reads once, few, many or a size class.

j_call v_call clone_size cdr3_aa
TRBJ2-1 TRBV7-8 few CASSSSRGGNEQFF
TRBJ2-1 TRBV4-2 many CASSQLSEQFF
TRBJ2-1 TRBV7-3 many CASSLGQGALNEQFF
TRBJ2-5 TRBV3-1 few CASSPGLVGEETQYF
TRBJ2-7 TRBV3-1 few CASSQLGSLGLAGHEQYF
TRBJ2-5 TRBV29-1 few CSVDSGSGETQYF
TRBJ2-3 TRBV12-3/TRBV12-4 few CASKGTDTQYF
TRBJ1-2 TRBV20-1 many CSARDRGTNSYGYTF
TRBJ1-1 TRBV5-1 - CASSYSGGKNTEAFF
TRBJ2-7 TRBV6-2/TRBV6-3 few CASSRSGTGASGQYF
TRBJ2-5 TRBV5-1 many CASSGAGGYQETQYF
TRBJ1-1 TRBV7-8 - CASSLARGGPNTEAFF
TRBJ1-2 TRBV5-1 - CASSPWGENYGYTF
TRBJ2-1 TRBV12-3/TRBV12-4 few CASSFTSGGNNEQFF
TRBJ2-4 TRBV18 - CASSPPGLAKNIQYF
TRBJ2-7 TRBV6-1 few CASSAQTSSYEQYF
TRBJ1-2 TRBV29-1 - CSVEYGGQRNYGYTF
TRBJ2-2 TRBV19 - CASTDRGLYGELFF
TRBJ1-1 TRBV20-1 - CSALVGGGRNFF
TRBJ2-1 TRBV27 many CASSPSTAGSWYNEQFF
TRBJ2-6 TRBV20-1 - CSARETGGASGANVLTF
TRBJ2-7 TRBV12-3/TRBV12-4 few CASSWQQIEGPGAYEQYF
TRBJ2-1 TRBV18 - CASSPGTWGNEQFF
TRBJ2-1 TRBV12-3/TRBV12-4 - CASRWTSGGAGYNEQFF
TRBJ2-5 TRBV12-3/TRBV12-4 - CASSLMGQGSTKETQYF
TRBJ2-4 TRBV20-1 - CSAFDSSKNIQYF
TRBJ1-5 TRBV2 many CASREGGQTQHF
TRBJ2-3 TRBV10-1 few CASGLAGTDTQYF
TRBJ2-7 TRBV6-1 - CASSAQGTSGVYEQYF
TRBJ2-5 TRBV9 - CASSKPGTSGFQETQYF
TRBJ2-1 TRBV7-3 - CASSLDGNEQFF
TRBJ2-3 TRBV20-1 many CSAMGTGGPDTQYF
TRBJ2-7 TRBV7-9 few CASTYGGGVEQYF
TRBJ2-2 TRBV7-9 many CASRPRDRSAGELFF
TRBJ2-5 TRBV20-1 - CSARGGGEETQYF
TRBJ2-4 TRBV20-1 many CSARDRGIAKNIQYF
TRBJ2-1 TRBV7-2 few CATSLAASSYNEQFF
TRBJ2-7 TRBV5-5 - CASSLVQGTYEQYF
TRBJ2-1 TRBV12-3/TRBV12-4 few CASSFGISPDYNEQFF
TRBJ2-6 TRBV12-3/TRBV12-4 - CASSLRGQRSGANVLTF
TRBJ1-1 TRBV6-5 many CASNTPLNTEAFF
TRBJ2-5 TRBV7-2 - CASSETGDETQYF
TRBJ2-3 TRBV9 many CASSDSGPPTDTQYF
TRBJ1-2 TRBV5-6 few CASSSRVALDGYTF
TRBJ2-1 TRBV2 few CASRGTEYNEQFF
TRBJ2-3 TRBV10-3 many CAISNFDTQYF
TRBJ2-2 TRBV5-4 - CASSLVRDPVPGELFF
TRBJ2-2 TRBV6-1 many CASSVYAGELFF
TRBJ2-7 TRBV7-2 - CASSLEVESYEQYF
TRBJ2-7 TRBV5-1 few CASSARGGISYEQYF
TRBJ2-1 TRBV29-1 few CSVLRGNEQFF
TRBJ1-4 TRBV25-1 - CASSARWTASNEKLFF